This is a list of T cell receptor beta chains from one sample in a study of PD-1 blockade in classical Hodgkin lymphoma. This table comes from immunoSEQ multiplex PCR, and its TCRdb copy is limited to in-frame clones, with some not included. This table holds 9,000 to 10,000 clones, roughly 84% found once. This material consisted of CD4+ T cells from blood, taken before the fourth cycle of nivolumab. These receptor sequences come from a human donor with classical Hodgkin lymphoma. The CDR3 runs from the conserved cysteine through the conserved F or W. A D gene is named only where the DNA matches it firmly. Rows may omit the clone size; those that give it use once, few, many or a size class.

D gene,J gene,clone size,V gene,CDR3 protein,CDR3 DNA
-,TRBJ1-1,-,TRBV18,CASSPNRDTEAFF,TGTGCCAGCTCACCAAACAGGGACACTGAAGCTTTCTTT
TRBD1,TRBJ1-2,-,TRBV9,CASSVGGTGGEGYTF,TGTGCCAGCAGCGTAGGGGGGACAGGGGGCGAAGGCTACACCTTC
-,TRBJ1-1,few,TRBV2,CASSVGTEAFF,TGTGCCAGCAGTGTGGGCACTGAAGCTTTCTTT
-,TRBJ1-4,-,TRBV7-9,CASRSLMRGNEKLFF,TGTGCCAGCAGATCACTCATGCGGGGTAATGAAAAACTGTTTTTT
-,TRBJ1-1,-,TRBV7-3,CASKPQGNTEAFF,TGTGCCAGCAAACCTCAGGGGAACACTGAAGCTTTCTTT
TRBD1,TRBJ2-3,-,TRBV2,CATVRGPNTDTQYF,TGTGCCACCGTCAGGGGGCCCAACACAGATACGCAGTATTTT
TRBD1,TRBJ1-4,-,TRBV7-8,CASSNDRGAGEKLFF,TGTGCCAGCAGCAACGACAGGGGCGCGGGTGAAAAACTGTTTTTT
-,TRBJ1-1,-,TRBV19,CASCTPGDTEAFF,TGTGCCAGTTGTACTCCCGGGGACACTGAAGCTTTCTTT
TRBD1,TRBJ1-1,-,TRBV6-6,CASRESRDRGTEAFF,TGTGCCAGCAGGGAGTCCCGGGACAGGGGAACTGAAGCTTTCTTT
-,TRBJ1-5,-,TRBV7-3,CASSLGVNQPQHF,TGTGCCAGCAGCTTGGGCGTCAATCAGCCCCAGCATTTT
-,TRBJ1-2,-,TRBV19,CASSIGASYGYTF,TGTGCCAGTAGTATTGGTGCCTCCTATGGCTACACCTTC
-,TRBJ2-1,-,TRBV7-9,CASRHGTYNEQFF,TGTGCCAGCAGGCACGGAACCTACAATGAGCAGTTCTTC
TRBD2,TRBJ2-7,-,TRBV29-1,CSVATSGVSYEQYF,TGCAGCGTTGCAACTAGCGGGGTGTCCTACGAGCAGTACTTC
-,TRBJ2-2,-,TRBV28,CASSFATNTGELFF,TGTGCCAGCAGTTTTGCAACGAACACCGGGGAGCTGTTTTTT
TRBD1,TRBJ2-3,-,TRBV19,CASSETGTGGDTQYF,TGTGCCAGTAGCGAAACCGGGACAGGGGGAGATACGCAGTATTTT
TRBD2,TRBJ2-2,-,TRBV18,CASSPSSGRYTGELFF,TGTGCCAGCTCACCATCTAGCGGGAGGTACACCGGGGAGCTGTTTTTT
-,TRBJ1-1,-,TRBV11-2,CASSLDTEAFF,TGTGCCAGCAGCTTGGACACTGAAGCTTTCTTT
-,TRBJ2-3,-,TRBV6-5,CASSYPGVGGTDTQYF,TGTGCCAGCAGTTACCCAGGGGTGGGAGGCACAGATACGCAGTATTTT
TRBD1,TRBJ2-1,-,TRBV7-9,CASSSGQTLYNEQFF,TGTGCCAGCAGCTCGGGACAGACTCTCTACAATGAGCAGTTCTTC
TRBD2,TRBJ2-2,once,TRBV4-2,CASSQDNSGATGELFF,TGTGCCAGCAGCCAAGATAATAGCGGGGCCACCGGGGAGCTGTTTTTT
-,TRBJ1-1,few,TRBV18,CASSSIQGHQNTEAFF,TGTGCCAGCTCATCAATTCAAGGACACCAGAACACTGAAGCTTTCTTT
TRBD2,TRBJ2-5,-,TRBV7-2,CASSLARTSVETQYF,TGTGCCAGCAGCTTAGCCCGGACTAGTGTGGAGACCCAGTACTTC
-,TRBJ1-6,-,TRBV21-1,CASSKVAFYNSPLHF,TGTGCCAGCAGCAAAGTGGCCTTTTATAATTCACCCCTCCACTTT
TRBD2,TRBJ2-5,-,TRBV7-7,CASSAGLAGGETQYF,TGTGCTAGCAGCGCCGGACTAGCGGGAGGTGAGACCCAGTACTTC
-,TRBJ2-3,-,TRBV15,CATSRGLSRSTDTQYF,TGTGCCACCAGCAGAGGCTTGAGCAGAAGCACAGATACGCAGTATTTT
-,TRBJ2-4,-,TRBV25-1,CASSDRLVGANIQYF,TGTGCCAGCAGTGATCGACTAGTCGGTGCGAACATTCAGTACTTC
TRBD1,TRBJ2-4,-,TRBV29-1,CSAPDRVFDKNIQYF,TGCAGCGCCCCGGACAGGGTATTTGACAAAAACATTCAGTACTTC
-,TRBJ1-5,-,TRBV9,CASGGVQPQHF,TGTGCCAGCGGAGGGGTTCAGCCCCAGCATTTT
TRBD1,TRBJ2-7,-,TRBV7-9,CASSPTGVPSYEQYF,TGTGCCAGCAGCCCAACAGGGGTACCCTCCTACGAGCAGTACTTC